This T cell receptor beta chain was sequenced in a study of blood T cell repertoires in COVID-19. The overall study: Samples of COVID-19 (acute and convalescent) were obtained from the United States, Italy and Spain. Sources were T cells, B-cell-depleted T cells, or PBMCs; the material itself was cDNA or gDNA.

Assay: immunoSEQ multiplex PCR; the TCRdb copy retains only in-frame clones and omits some. Here the sample spans approximately 260,000 clones, 70% to 90% being singletons. The CDR3 sequence is 12 residues long. Germline CDR1 SGDLS, CDR2 YYNGEE. The germline V and J ends were trimmed by 2 bases and 8 bases, with 10 bases remaining between them. The clonotype was recovered from a woman aged 40 to 49 with acute or convalescent COVID-19. V is TRBV9 and J is TRBJ1-2; perhaps TRBD1 as D (5 bases). Source material: peripheral blood. CDR3 nucleotide sequence: TGTGCCAGCAGCGTCAGGGTAGGCGGCTACACCTTC. Protein product: CASSVRVGGYTF.